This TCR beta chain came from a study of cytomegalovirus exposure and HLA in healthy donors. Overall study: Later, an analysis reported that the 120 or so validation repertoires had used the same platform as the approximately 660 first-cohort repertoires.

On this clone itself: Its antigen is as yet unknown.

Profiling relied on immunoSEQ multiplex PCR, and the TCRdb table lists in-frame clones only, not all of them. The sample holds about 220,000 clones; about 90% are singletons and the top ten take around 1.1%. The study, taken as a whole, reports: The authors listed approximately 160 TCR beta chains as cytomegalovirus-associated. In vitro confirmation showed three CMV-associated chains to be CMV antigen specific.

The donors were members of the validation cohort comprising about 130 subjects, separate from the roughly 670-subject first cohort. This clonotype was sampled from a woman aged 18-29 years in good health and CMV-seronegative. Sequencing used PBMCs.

The CDR3 sequence: CASSYGRPDTEAFF. The CDR3 bases are TGTGCCAGCAGTTATGGGCGCCCGGACACTGAAGCTTTCTTT. The chain couples TRBV27 to TRBJ1-1; D gene unclear. V lost 4 bases and J lost 3, with 12 bases in between. Germline values: CDR1 MNHEY, CDR2 SMNVEV (reference sequence). The CDR3 loop spans 14 amino acids.